This T cell receptor (beta chain) emerged from a study of T cells after yellow fever vaccination. V trimming: 7 bases; J trimming: 4 bases; junction bases outside the gene matches: 11. The CDR3 contains 16 residues. Germline CDR1 and CDR2: MNHNS and SASEGT. TCRdb called the 5' RACE reads again in MiXCR, with one record for every CDR3 protein. The sample includes hundreds of thousands of distinct CDR3 sequences, 20% to 25% of them seen just once. The sequencing used PBMCs, collected less than 25 days after the first yellow fever vaccination. This TCR derives from a man between 18 and 35 years old who received the YFV17D yellow fever vaccine. The chain carries TRBV6-1 and TRBJ2-2; TRBD2 matches at 8 bases. This CDR3 reads CASTPSAGVLTGELFF. The CDR3 DNA sequence: TGTGCCAGCACCCCCTCAGCGGGGGTCCTCACCGGGGAGCTGTTTTTT.